A selection of T cell receptor beta chains follows, all from one sample in a study of post-analysis software for immune sequencing data. TCRdb processed the PCR reads anew with MiXCR; each CDR3 protein has one entry. Of about 570,000 distinct CDR3 sequences listed, roughly 34% are singletons. Specimen: blood. These TCRs come from a girl under 18 with multiple sclerosis. Both conserved end residues are trimmed from each CDR3. Not every row has a clone size; where given, it reads once, few, many or a size class.

clone size,V gene,J gene,CDR3 protein
few,TRBV7-9,TRBJ1-6,ASSPEGDPLH
-,TRBV20-1,TRBJ1-1,SARSQDTINTEAF
-,TRBV20-1,TRBJ1-3,SAPSDSGPFSGNTIY
few,TRBV24-1,TRBJ2-1,ATSAPNQDYNNEQF
-,TRBV7-2,TRBJ2-3,ASTWGGASTDTQY
-,TRBV10-1,TRBJ2-3,ASARATDTQY
many,TRBV10-3,TRBJ2-1,AISVQGQGTYNEQF
-,TRBV2,TRBJ1-2,ASRQGQGTNYGYT
-,TRBV5-5,TRBJ2-2,ATSYGGNTGELF
few,TRBV12-3/TRBV12-4,TRBJ1-4,ASSLQIKGEKLF
few,TRBV20-1,TRBJ2-3,SAQPERGDTQY
few,TRBV4-2,TRBJ2-1,AGSQEVRMDNEQF
-,TRBV7-8,TRBJ2-1,ASSLREGRRKQF
few,TRBV3-1,TRBJ2-5,ASSQDWLGLAGQETQY
-,TRBV12-3/TRBV12-4,TRBJ2-1,ASSQGWDEQF
few,TRBV15,TRBJ2-1,ATSPGLAEEQF
few,TRBV12-3/TRBV12-4,TRBJ2-2,ASSLGHGLKGGELF
many,TRBV5-1,TRBJ2-7,ASSFDDRAEQY
once,TRBV28,TRBJ2-7,ARDNREIIYEQY
few,TRBV6-5,TRBJ2-7,ASSGRAGYRGQY
few,TRBV18,TRBJ1-2,ASSPPRGAMLYGYT
few,TRBV4-2,TRBJ1-1,ASSQDGAQRGTEAF